This T cell receptor beta chain was recovered during a study of regulatory T cells in long-lasting Graves disease. In the study overall: Over 5 years on antithyroid drugs plus positive TSH receptor antibodies marked Graves' disease as persistent. General study results and limits: Patients whose Graves' disease persisted exhibited lower TCR diversity than those newly diagnosed. Accuracy may have suffered from the small sample size.

The authors built TCR beta libraries using iRepertoire HTBI primers and Arm-PCR of CDR3 regions. In the authors' workflow: In the combined samples, 55 to 75 TRBV and fewer than 15 TRBJ segments were identified. TCRdb re-analysed the multiplex PCR reads in MiXCR, keeping a single row per CDR3 protein. TCRdb's processing, not the authors', yielded these V and J calls. This sample has fewer than 450,000 distinct CDR3 sequences, with under 25% found just once. The time point here: persistent/refractory GD, antithyroid drugs over 5 years with positive TRAb. Isolated PBMC RNA provided the starting material for the TCR library. In the case of this clonotype: Its specificity is not known.

This CDR3 is built from 15 residues. Trimming pared 0 bases from V and 3 bases from J, leaving 8 bases between. From germline, CDR1 is SGHVS and CDR2 FQNEAQ. The TCR originated in a female donor with Graves disease. The V gene is TRBV7-8, the J gene TRBJ2-2; the D gene is possibly TRBD1 (6 bases). This specimen was peripheral blood mononuclear cells (PBMCs), taken when the disease was refractory, from a patient treated with antithyroid drugs. CDR3 region: CASSLAGGYTGELFF. The CDR3 coding sequence is TGTGCCAGCAGCTTAGCAGGGGGATACACCGGGGAGCTGTTTTTT.